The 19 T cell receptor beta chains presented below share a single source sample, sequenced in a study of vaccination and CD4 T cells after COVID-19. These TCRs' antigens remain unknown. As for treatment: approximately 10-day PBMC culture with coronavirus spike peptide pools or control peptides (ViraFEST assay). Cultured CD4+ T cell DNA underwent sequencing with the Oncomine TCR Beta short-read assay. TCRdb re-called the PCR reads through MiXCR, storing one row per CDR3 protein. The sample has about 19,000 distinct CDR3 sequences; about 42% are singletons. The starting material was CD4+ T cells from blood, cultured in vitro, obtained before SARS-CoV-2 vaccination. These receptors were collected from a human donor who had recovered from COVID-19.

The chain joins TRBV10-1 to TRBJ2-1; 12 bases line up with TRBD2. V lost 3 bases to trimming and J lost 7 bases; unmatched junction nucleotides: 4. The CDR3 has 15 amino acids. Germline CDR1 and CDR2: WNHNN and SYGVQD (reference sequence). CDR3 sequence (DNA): TGCGCCAGCAGTGAATTACTAGCGGGGGGAAATGAGCAGTTCTTC. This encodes CASSELLAGGNEQFF.

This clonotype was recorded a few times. In nucleotides, the CDR3 is TGTGCCAGCAGTGAAGAGGGACAGGCCTATAGCAATCAGCCCCAGCATTTT. Its translation is CASSEEGQAYSNQPQHF. J is TRBJ1-5 and V is TRBV6-1, with 8 bases aligning to TRBD1. The CDR3 has 17 residues. Per germline, CDR1 MNHNS and CDR2 SASEGT. The V and J ends lost 1 base and 0 bases, in that order; junction bases with no gene match: 5.

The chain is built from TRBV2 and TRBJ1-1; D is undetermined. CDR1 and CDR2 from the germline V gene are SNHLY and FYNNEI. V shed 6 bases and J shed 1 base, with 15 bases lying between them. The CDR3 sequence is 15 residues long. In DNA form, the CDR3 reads TGTGCCAGCAGCTACTCGACCGCCCAGAACACTGAAGCTTTCTTT. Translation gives CASSYSTAQNTEAFF.

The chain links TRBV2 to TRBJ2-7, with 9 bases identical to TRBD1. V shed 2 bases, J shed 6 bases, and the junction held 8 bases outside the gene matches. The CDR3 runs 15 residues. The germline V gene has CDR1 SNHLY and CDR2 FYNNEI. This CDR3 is CASSEKTGGAPEQYF. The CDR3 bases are TGTGCCAGCAGTGAAAAGACAGGGGGGGCACCCGAGCAGTACTTC.

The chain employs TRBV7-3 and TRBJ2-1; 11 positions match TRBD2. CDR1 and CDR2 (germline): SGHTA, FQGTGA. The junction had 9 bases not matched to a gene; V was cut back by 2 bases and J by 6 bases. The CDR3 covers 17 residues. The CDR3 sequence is CASSLRLASGRSNEQFF. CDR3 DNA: TGTGCCAGCAGCTTACGCTTGGCTAGCGGGAGGTCCAATGAGCAGTTCTTC.

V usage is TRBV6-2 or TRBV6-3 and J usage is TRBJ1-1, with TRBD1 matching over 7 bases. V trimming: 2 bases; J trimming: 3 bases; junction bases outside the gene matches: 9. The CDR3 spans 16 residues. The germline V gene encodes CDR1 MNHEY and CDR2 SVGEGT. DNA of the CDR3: TGTGCCAGCAGTTACCCAAAAATAGGGACAGACACTGAAGCTTTCTTT. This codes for CASSYPKIGTDTEAFF.

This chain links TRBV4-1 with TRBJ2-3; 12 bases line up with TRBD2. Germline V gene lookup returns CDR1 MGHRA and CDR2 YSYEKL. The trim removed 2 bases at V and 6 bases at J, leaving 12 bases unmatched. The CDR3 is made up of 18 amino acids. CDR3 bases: TGCGCCAGCAGCCAATCAATCAGGGAGACTAGCGGGAGTGATACGCAGTATTTT. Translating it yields CASSQSIRETSGSDTQYF.

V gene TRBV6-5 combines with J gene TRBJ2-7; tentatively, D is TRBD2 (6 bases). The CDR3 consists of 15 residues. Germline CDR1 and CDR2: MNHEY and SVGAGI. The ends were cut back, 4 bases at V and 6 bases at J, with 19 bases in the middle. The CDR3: CASSSNRGLGGEQYF. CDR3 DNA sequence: TGTGCCAGCAGTTCGAACCGGGGCTTGGGGGGCGAGCAGTACTTC.

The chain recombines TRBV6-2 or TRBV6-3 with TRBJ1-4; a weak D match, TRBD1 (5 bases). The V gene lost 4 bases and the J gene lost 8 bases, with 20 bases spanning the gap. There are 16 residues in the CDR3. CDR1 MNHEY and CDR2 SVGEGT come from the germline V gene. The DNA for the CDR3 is TGTGCCAGCAGTTCGCCAAAGAGGGGATGGTTCGAAAAACTGTTTTTT. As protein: CASSSPKRGWFEKLFF.

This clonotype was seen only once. The CDR3 region is CAWSSVRPGNTIYF. The CDR3 nucleotides are TGTGCCTGGAGCTCGGTCCGCCCTGGAAACACCATATATTTT. The genes are TRBV30 and TRBJ1-3; D gene uncertain. Trimming cost V 3 bases and J 2 bases, with 11 bases left between them. Germline-derived CDR1 and CDR2 are GTSNPN and SVGIG (reference sequence). There are 14 residues in the CDR3.

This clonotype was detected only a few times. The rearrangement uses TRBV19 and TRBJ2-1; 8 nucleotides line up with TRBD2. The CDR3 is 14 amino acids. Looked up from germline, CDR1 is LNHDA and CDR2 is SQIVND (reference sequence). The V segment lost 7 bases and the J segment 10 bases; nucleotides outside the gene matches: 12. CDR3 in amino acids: CASTRYREGGEQFF. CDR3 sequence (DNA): TGTGCCAGTACCCGGTATCGGGAGGGCGGGGAGCAGTTCTTC.

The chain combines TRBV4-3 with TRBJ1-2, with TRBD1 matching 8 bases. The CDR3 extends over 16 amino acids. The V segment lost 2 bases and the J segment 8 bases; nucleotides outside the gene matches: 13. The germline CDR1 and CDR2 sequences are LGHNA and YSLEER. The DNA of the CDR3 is TGCGCCAGCAGCCAACTCGGAGGGCAGGGGGCCTACGGCTACACCTTC. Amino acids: CASSQLGGQGAYGYTF.

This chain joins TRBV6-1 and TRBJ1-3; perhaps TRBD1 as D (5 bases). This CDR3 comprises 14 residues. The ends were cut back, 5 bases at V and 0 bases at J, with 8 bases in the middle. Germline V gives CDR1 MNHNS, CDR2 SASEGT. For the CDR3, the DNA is TGTGCCAGCAGTACAGGCGCCTCTGGAAACACCATATATTTT. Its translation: CASSTGASGNTIYF.

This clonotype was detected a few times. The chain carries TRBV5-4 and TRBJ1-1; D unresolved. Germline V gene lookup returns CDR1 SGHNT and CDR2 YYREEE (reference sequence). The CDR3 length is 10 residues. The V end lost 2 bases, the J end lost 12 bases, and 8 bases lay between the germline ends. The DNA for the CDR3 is TGTGCCAGCAGCTTACATTTTCCTTTCTTT. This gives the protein CASSLHFPFF.

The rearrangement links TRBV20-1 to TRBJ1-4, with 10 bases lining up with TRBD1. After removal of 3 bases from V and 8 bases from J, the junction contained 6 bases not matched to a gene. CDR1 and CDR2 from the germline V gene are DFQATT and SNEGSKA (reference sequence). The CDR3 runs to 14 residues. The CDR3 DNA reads TGCAGTGCTAGGACAGGGGGCGAGGGAGAAAAACTGTTTTTT. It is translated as CSARTGGEGEKLFF.

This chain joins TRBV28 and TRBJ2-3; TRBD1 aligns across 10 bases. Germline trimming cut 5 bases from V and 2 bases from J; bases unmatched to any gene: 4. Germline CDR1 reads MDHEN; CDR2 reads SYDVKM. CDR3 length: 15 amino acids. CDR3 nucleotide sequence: TGTGCCAGCAGTGAGGGACAGGGGTACACAGATACGCAGTATTTT. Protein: CASSEGQGYTDTQYF.

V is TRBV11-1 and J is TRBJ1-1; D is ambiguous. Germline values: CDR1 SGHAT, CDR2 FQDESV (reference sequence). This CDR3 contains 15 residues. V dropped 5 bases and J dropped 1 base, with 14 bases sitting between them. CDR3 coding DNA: TGTGCCAGCAGCCCGCGGGTCAAGCAGAACACTGAAGCTTTCTTT. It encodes CASSPRVKQNTEAFF.

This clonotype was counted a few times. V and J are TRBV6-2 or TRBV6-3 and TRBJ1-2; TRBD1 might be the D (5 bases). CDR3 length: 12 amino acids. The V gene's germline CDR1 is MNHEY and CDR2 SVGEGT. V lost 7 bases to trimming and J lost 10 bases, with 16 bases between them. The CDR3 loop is CASTSTLQVYTF. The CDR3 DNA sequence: TGTGCCAGCACCTCCACCTTACAGGTCTACACCTTC.

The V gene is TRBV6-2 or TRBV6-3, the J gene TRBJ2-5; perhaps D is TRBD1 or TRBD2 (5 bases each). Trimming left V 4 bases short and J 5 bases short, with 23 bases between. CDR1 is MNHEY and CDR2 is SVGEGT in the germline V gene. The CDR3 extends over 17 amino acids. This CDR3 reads CASSLVLRGVSGETQYF. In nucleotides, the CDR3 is TGTGCCAGCAGTTTAGTACTTCGAGGGGTTTCGGGCGAGACCCAGTACTTC.